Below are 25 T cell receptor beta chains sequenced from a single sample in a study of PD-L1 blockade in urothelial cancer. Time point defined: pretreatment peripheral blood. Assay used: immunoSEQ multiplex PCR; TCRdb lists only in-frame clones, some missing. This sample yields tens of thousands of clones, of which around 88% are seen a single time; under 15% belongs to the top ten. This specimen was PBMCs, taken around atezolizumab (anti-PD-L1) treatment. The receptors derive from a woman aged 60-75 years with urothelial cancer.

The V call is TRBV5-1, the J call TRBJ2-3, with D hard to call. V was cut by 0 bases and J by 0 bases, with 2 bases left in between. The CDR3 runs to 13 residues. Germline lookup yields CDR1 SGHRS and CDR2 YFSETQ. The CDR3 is CASSLASTDTQYF. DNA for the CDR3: TGCGCCAGCAGCTTGGCTAGCACAGATACGCAGTATTTT.

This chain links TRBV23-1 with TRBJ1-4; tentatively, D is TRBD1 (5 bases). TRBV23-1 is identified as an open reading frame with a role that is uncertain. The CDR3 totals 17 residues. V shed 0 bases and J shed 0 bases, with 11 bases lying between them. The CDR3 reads CASSQSEGQSTNEKLFF. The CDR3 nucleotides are TGCGCCAGCAGTCAATCGGAGGGGCAATCAACTAATGAAAAACTGTTTTTT.

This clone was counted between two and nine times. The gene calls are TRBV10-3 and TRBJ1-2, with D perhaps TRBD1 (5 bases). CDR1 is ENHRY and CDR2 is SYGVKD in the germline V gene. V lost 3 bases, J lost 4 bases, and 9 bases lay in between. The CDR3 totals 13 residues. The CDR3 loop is CAISEETVYGYTF. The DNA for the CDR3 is TGTGCCATCAGTGAAGAGACAGTCTATGGCTACACCTTC.

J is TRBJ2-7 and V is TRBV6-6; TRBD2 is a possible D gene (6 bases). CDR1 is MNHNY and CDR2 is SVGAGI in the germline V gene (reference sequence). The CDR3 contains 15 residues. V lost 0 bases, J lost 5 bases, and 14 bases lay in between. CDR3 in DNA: TGTGCCAGCAGTTACTCATGGCAGGGAGGCGACGAGCAGTACTTC. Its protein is CASSYSWQGGDEQYF.

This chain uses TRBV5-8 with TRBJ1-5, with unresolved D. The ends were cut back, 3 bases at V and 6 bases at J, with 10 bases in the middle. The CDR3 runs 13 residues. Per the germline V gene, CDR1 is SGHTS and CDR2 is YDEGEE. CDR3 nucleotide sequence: TGTGCCAGCAGCTCCCAACATGGTCAGCCCCAGCATTTT. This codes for CASSSQHGQPQHF.

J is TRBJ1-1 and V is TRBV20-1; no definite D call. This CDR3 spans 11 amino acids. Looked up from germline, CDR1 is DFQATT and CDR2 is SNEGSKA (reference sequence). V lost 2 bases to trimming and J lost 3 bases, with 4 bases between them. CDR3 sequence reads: CSARSDTEAFF. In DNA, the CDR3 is TGCAGTGCTAGATCGGACACTGAAGCTTTCTTT.

CDR3 loop: CASSRPGAANEKLFF. DNA for the CDR3: TGTGCCAGCAGTCGTCCAGGGGCTGCTAATGAAAAACTGTTTTTT. The chain employs TRBV28 and TRBJ1-4, with D perhaps matching TRBD1 (6 bases). Germline V lookup: CDR1 MDHEN, CDR2 SYDVKM. The CDR3 is 15 amino acids. Trimming removed 5 bases from V and 3 bases from J, with 13 bases in between.

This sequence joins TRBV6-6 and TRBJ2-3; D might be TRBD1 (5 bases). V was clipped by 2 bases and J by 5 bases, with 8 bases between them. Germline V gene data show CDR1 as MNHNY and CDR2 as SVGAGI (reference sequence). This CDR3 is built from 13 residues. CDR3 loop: CASSYATVDTQYF. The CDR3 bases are TGTGCCAGCAGTTACGCGACAGTAGATACGCAGTATTTT.

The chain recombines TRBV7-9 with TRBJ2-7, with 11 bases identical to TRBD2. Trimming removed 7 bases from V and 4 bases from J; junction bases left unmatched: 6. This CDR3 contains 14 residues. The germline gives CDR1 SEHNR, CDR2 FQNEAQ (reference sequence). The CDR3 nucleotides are TGTGCCAGCATCGAAACTAGCGGGAGATACGAGCAGTACTTC. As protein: CASIETSGRYEQYF.

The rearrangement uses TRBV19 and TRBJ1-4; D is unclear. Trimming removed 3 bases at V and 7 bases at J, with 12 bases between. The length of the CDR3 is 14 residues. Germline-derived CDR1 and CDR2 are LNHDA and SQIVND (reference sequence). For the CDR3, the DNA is TGTGCCAGTAGTATGAGCCTGGCGGGTGAAAAACTGTTTTTT. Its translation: CASSMSLAGEKLFF.

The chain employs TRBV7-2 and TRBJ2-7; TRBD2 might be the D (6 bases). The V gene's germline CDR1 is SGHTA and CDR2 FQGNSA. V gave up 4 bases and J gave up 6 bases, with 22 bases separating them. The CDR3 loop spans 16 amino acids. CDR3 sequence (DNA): TGTGCCAGCAGCTCGGACCAACCCCTCGTGGGGGGCGAGCAGTACTTC. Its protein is CASSSDQPLVGGEQYF.

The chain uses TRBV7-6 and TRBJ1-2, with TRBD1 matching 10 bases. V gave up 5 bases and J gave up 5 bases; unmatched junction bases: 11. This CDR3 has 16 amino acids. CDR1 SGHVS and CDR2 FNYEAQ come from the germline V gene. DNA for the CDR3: TGTGCCAGCAGCCCGTCGACAGGGGGCGCGGGTTATGGCTACACCTTC. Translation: CASSPSTGGAGYGYTF.

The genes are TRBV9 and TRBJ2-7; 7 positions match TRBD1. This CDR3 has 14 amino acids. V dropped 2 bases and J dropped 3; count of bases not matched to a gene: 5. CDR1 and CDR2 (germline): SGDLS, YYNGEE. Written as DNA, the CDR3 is TGTGCCAGCAGCGTGGGGACAGATGTCTACGAGCAGTACTTC. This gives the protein CASSVGTDVYEQYF. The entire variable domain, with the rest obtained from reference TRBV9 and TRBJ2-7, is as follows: DSGVTQTPKHLITATGQRVTLRCSPRSGDLSVYWYQQSLDQGLQFLIQYYNGEERAKGNILERFSAQQFPDLHSELNLSSLELGDSALYFCASSVGTDVYEQYFGPGTRLTVT.

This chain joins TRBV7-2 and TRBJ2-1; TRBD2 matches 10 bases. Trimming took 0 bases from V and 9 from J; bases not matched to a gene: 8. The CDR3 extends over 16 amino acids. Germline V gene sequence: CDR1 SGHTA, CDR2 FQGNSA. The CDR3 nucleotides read TGTGCCAGCAGCTTAGCGTCGAGCGGGGGGGCCGGTGAGCAGTTCTTC. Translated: CASSLASSGGAGEQFF.

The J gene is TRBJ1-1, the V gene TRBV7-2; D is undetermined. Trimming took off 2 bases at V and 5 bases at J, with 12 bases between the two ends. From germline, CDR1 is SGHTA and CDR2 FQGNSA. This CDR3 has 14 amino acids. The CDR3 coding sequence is TGTGCCAGCAGCTTACTTCTCCCTAGAACTGAAGCTTTCTTT. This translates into CASSLLLPRTEAFF.

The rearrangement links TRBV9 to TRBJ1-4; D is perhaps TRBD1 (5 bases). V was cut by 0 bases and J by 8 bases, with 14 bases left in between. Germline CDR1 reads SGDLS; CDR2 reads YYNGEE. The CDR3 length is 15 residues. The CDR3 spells CASSVGSGQNEKLFF. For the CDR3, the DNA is TGTGCCAGCAGCGTAGGATCAGGGCAAAACGAAAAACTGTTTTTT.

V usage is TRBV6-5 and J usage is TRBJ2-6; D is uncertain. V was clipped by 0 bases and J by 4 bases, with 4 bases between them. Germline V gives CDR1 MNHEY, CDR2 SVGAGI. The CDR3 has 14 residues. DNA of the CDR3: TGTGCCAGCAGTTACTCGGGCGGGGCCAACGTCCTGACTTTC. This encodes CASSYSGGANVLTF.

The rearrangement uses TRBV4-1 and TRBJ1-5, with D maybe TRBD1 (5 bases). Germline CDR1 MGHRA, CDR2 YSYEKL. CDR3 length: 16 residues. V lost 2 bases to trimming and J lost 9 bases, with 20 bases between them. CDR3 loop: CASSQLVGGRVGPQHF. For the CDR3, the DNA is TGCGCCAGCAGCCAACTGGTGGGGGGTCGCGTGGGGCCCCAGCATTTT.

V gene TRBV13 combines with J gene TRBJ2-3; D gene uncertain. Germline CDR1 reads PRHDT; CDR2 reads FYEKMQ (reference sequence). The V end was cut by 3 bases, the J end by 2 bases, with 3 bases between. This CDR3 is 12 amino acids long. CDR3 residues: CASSFNTDTQYF. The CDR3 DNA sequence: TGTGCCAGCAGCTTTAACACAGATACGCAGTATTTT.

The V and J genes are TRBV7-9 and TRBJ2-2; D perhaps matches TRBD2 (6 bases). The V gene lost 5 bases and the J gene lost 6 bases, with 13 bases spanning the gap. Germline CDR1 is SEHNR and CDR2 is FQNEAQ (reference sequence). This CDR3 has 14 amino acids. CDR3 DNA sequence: TGTGCCAGCAGCATATGGGACTTACCCGGGGAGCTGTTTTTT. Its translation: CASSIWDLPGELFF.

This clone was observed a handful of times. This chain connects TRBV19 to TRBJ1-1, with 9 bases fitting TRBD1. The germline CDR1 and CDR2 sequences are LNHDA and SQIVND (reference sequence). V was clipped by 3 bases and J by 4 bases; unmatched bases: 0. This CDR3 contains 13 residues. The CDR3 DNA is TGTGCCAGTAGTATGGACAGGGGCACTGAAGCTTTCTTT. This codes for CASSMDRGTEAFF.

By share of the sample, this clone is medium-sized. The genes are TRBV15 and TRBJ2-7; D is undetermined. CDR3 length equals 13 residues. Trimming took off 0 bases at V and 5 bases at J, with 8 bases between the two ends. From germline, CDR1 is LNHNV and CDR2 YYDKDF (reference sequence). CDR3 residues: CATSRDRVNEQYF. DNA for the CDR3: TGTGCCACCAGCAGAGATCGAGTCAACGAGCAGTACTTC.

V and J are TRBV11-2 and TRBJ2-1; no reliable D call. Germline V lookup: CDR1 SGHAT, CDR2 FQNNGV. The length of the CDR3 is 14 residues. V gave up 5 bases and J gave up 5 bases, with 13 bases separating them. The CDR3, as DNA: TGTGCCAGCAGCCACCCCCCAGAAAACAATGAGCAGTTCTTC. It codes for CASSHPPENNEQFF.

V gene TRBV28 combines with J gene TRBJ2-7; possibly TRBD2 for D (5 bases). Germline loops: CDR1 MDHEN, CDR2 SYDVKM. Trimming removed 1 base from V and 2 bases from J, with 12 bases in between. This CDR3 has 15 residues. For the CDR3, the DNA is TGTGCCAGCAGTTTATTAGGGAGTCCCCCCTACGAGCAGTACTTC. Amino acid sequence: CASSLLGSPPYEQYF.

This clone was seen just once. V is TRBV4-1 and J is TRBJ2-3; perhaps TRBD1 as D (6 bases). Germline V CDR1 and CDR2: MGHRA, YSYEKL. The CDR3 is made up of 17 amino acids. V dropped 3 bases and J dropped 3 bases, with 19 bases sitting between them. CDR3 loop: CASSHIIGGRRTDTQYF. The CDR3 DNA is TGCGCCAGCAGCCATATTATAGGGGGTCGTAGGACAGATACGCAGTATTTT.